The 14 T cell receptor beta chains presented below share a single source sample, sequenced in a study of blood T cell repertoires in COVID-19. Sequencing used immunoSEQ multiplex PCR; TCRdb keeps in-frame clones, though not all of them. Of roughly 190,000 clones detected, 80% to 85% appear once; the ten largest clones hold approximately 2.4%. What was sequenced was peripheral blood. The receptor source for this set is a human donor with acute or convalescent COVID-19. The donor label of this sample is uncertain.

This chain links TRBV25-1 with TRBJ1-6, with D perhaps matching TRBD1 (5 bases). This CDR3 region has 14 residues. Trimming took 1 base from V and 9 from J, leaving 10 bases between them. In germline, CDR1 is MGHDK, CDR2 SYGVNS. Written as DNA, the CDR3 is TGTGCCAGCAGTGAATCCGGGGGGGGTTCACCCCTCCACTTT. Residues: CASSESGGGSPLHF.

This clone turned up a few times. The rearrangement joins TRBV6-5 to TRBJ2-2; 8 nucleotides match TRBD1. In germline, CDR1 is MNHEY, CDR2 SVGAGI. The ends lost 6 bases at V and 3 bases at J; junction bases unmatched: 3. This CDR3 comprises 14 residues. The CDR3 nucleotides read TGTGCCAGCAGGGGACAGGCGCACACCGGGGAGCTGTTTTTT. Amino acids: CASRGQAHTGELFF.

The rearrangement uses TRBV4-1 and TRBJ2-7; maybe TRBD1 (6 bases). This CDR3 comprises 14 residues. CDR1 and CDR2 (germline): MGHRA, YSYEKL. V lost 9 bases to trimming and J lost 7 bases, with 22 bases between them. The CDR3 region has the DNA TGCGCCAGGGGTGTCGACAGGCTACTACGGGAGCAGTACTTC. As protein: CARGVDRLLREQYF.

V is TRBV3-1 (or the pseudogene TRBV3-2) and J is TRBJ1-5, with D possibly TRBD1 on 5 matching bases. From germline, CDR1 is LGHDT and CDR2 YNNKEL (reference sequence). CDR3 length: 15 amino acids. V lost 5 bases and J lost 0, with 11 bases in between. The CDR3 coding sequence is TGTGCCAGCAGCTTGGACATCGGTAGCAATCAGCCCCAGCATTTT. Its protein is CASSLDIGSNQPQHF.

The chain combines TRBV9 with TRBJ1-1; D not certain. This CDR3 has 16 residues. Germline V gene lookup returns CDR1 SGDLS and CDR2 YYNGEE. Trimming removed 3 bases from V and 2 bases from J, with 17 bases in between. The DNA for the CDR3 is TGTGCCAGCAGCGCCGGGAGAAGGTTAGGCAACACTGAAGCTTTCTTT. Protein sequence: CASSAGRRLGNTEAFF.

The rearrangement uses TRBV9 and TRBJ2-3, with 9 bases aligning to TRBD2. J lost 5 bases, V lost 6 bases, and 10 bases had no gene match. The CDR3 is made up of 15 amino acids. Germline V gene sequence: CDR1 SGDLS, CDR2 YYNGEE. In nucleotides, the CDR3 is TGTGCCAGCACCCAAGCGGGAGGCGGGGGAGATACGCAGTATTTT. It is translated as CASTQAGGGGDTQYF.

The sample holds one count of this clone. The chain couples TRBV11-2 to TRBJ1-5; TRBD1 matches 9 bases. Germline V lookup: CDR1 SGHAT, CDR2 FQNNGV. J lost 2 bases, V lost 1 base, and 6 bases had no gene match. The CDR3 has 17 residues. The CDR3 here is CASSLAQGAGRNQPQHF. CDR3 sequence (DNA): TGTGCCAGCAGCTTAGCACAGGGGGCCGGGCGCAATCAGCCCCAGCATTTT.

The chain links TRBV4-1 to TRBJ2-1; 9 bases fit TRBD1. V lost 2 bases to trimming and J lost 5 bases; unmatched junction nucleotides: 16. Germline CDR1 is MGHRA and CDR2 is YSYEKL. The CDR3 sequence is 19 residues long. CDR3 nucleotides: TGCGCCAGCAGCCAAAACGCCGGCCGGGACAGGGCCGGAAACAATGAGCAGTTCTTC. It specifies CASSQNAGRDRAGNNEQFF.

This clone was seen a handful of times. This chain uses TRBV15 with TRBJ1-1; 7 bases align to TRBD1. The ends lost 4 bases at V and 1 base at J; junction bases unmatched: 6. Germline V gives CDR1 LNHNV, CDR2 YYDKDF (reference sequence). The CDR3 length is 15 residues. The chain's CDR3 is CATSKPGQKNTEAFF. For the CDR3, the DNA is TGTGCCACCAGCAAACCGGGACAGAAGAACACTGAAGCTTTCTTT.

The V call is TRBV11-2, the J call TRBJ1-1, with 7 bases aligning to TRBD1. CDR1 SGHAT and CDR2 FQNNGV come from the germline V gene. CDR3 size: 14 residues. The V gene end was trimmed by 4 bases and the J gene end by 1 base; junction bases not matched to a gene: 3. CDR3 residues: CASSWDSSNTEAFF. In nucleotides, the CDR3 is TGTGCCAGCAGCTGGGACAGTTCGAACACTGAAGCTTTCTTT. The complete variable domain, with remaining parts taken from reference TRBV11-2 and TRBJ1-1, reads EAGVAQSPRYKIIEKRQSVAFWCNPISGHATLYWYQQILGQGPKLLIQFQNNGVVDDSQLPKDRFSAERLKGVDSTLKIQPAKLEDSAVYLCASSWDSSNTEAFFGQGTRLTVV.

V gene TRBV13 combines with J gene TRBJ1-2; no definite D call. CDR3 length: 13 amino acids. Germline assignment: CDR1 PRHDT and CDR2 FYEKMQ (reference sequence). V lost 5 bases and J lost 6, with 13 bases in between. CDR3 region: CASSPLGVDGYTF. The CDR3 bases are TGTGCCAGCAGCCCCCTCGGGGTAGATGGCTACACCTTC.

This clone occurred once. The V call is TRBV6-5, the J call TRBJ2-7; D not resolved. With 5 bases removed from V and 7 bases from J, the gap between germline ends came to 15 bases. The CDR3 has 13 residues. CDR1 is MNHEY and CDR2 is SVGAGI in the germline V gene. CDR3 bases: TGTGCCAGCAGTCGGCTAGTAACCGGGGAGCAGTACTTC. This codes for CASSRLVTGEQYF.

A note on this clone: The identical CDR3 is also encoded by other nucleotide sequences in the sample. This sequence joins TRBV19 and TRBJ1-2; TRBD1 matches 9 bases. Germline V CDR1 and CDR2: LNHDA, SQIVND (reference sequence). After removal of 7 bases from V and 3 bases from J, the junction contained 3 bases not matched to a gene. The length of the CDR3 is 13 residues. CDR3 bases: TGTGCCAGTACTGGACAGGGGCACTATGGCTACACCTTC. It is translated as CASTGQGHYGYTF.

This clone was seen more than once but under ten times. Germline is not matched at one junction end, which may reflect a read error. The V call is TRBV7-7, the J call TRBJ1-5, with a weak D call TRBD1 (5 bases). The CDR3 length is 15 residues. Looked up from germline, CDR1 is SSHAT and CDR2 is FNYEAQ (reference sequence). As DNA, the CDR3 is TGTGCTAGCAGCTTAAAGGGGTGGGGCAATCAGCCCCAGCATTTT. Amino acid sequence: CASSLKGWGNQPQHF.